This is a list of T cell receptor beta chains from one sample in a study of CD8+ T cells in alopecia areata. Libraries were prepared by immunoSEQ multiplex PCR; TCRdb keeps only in-frame clonotypes and omits some of them. The table has about 180,000 clones, 58% seen once. The sample here was CD4+ T cells sorted from blood, taken at approximately week 61, from a patient treated with tofacitinib. The source of these receptors is a human donor with alopecia areata. Both conserved end residues are trimmed from each CDR3. Fields, in order: V gene, D gene, CDR3 length, CDR3 protein. D genes are given only for firm matches.

v_call: TRBV5-1
d_call: TRBD1
cdr3_length: 12
cdr3_aa: ASSFRGFGTEAF

v_call: TRBV30
d_call: NA
cdr3_length: 14
cdr3_aa: ASTPIAGASYNEQF

v_call: TRBV29-1
d_call: TRBD1
cdr3_length: 12
cdr3_aa: SVTDRRSTDTQY

v_call: TRBV4-2
d_call: TRBD2
cdr3_length: 13
cdr3_aa: ASSAGGGAMETQY

v_call: TRBV6-6
d_call: NA
cdr3_length: 11
cdr3_aa: ASRRDSTDTQY

v_call: TRBV5-5
d_call: NA
cdr3_length: 12
cdr3_aa: ASSTGQRNTEAF

v_call: TRBV7-2
d_call: NA
cdr3_length: 10
cdr3_aa: ASSLALYEQY

v_call: TRBV29-1
d_call: TRBD1
cdr3_length: 11
cdr3_aa: SVASDRGVGYT

v_call: TRBV19
d_call: NA
cdr3_length: 11
cdr3_aa: ASSIGINYGYT

v_call: TRBV29-1
d_call: NA
cdr3_length: 11
cdr3_aa: SVVLGLVATQY

v_call: TRBV10-3
d_call: TRBD1
cdr3_length: 13
cdr3_aa: ATRQGIGFDTEAF

v_call: TRBV29-1
d_call: TRBD1
cdr3_length: 12
cdr3_aa: SVAGQKLNTEAF

v_call: TRBV6-5
d_call: NA
cdr3_length: 13
cdr3_aa: ASSYDSSGGYGYT

v_call: TRBV23-1
d_call: NA
cdr3_length: 11
cdr3_aa: ASTPGDTDTQY

v_call: TRBV7-9
d_call: NA
cdr3_length: 11
cdr3_aa: ASGAGVNYGYT

v_call: TRBV6-1
d_call: NA
cdr3_length: 14
cdr3_aa: ASSATWTVWNSPLH

v_call: TRBV18
d_call: NA
cdr3_length: 12
cdr3_aa: ASSPVGANQPQH

v_call: TRBV18
d_call: NA
cdr3_length: 11
cdr3_aa: ASSPQKNTEAF

v_call: TRBV15
d_call: NA
cdr3_length: 13
cdr3_aa: ATSRGGESGYGYT

v_call: TRBV7-9
d_call: NA
cdr3_length: 9
cdr3_aa: ASSLVAEAF

v_call: TRBV29-1
d_call: NA
cdr3_length: 9
cdr3_aa: SVGDKGGYT

v_call: TRBV29-1
d_call: TRBD2
cdr3_length: 11
cdr3_aa: SVGTRASGEQF

v_call: TRBV30
d_call: NA
cdr3_length: 9
cdr3_aa: AWSIGAEQY

v_call: TRBV20-1
d_call: TRBD2
cdr3_length: 8
cdr3_aa: SVAREAQY

v_call: TRBV7-9
d_call: NA
cdr3_length: 13
cdr3_aa: ASSPGQTSNQPQH

v_call: TRBV19
d_call: TRBD2
cdr3_length: 14
cdr3_aa: ASSTPSGVSTDTQY

v_call: TRBV11-1
d_call: NA
cdr3_length: 12
cdr3_aa: ASSAGTTNEKLF

v_call: TRBV6-1
d_call: NA
cdr3_length: 14
cdr3_aa: ASSERLVLSYNEQF

v_call: TRBV2
d_call: NA
cdr3_length: 13
cdr3_aa: ASQTQGYSLHEQY

v_call: TRBV29-1
d_call: NA
cdr3_length: 9
cdr3_aa: SVRTVAEAF

v_call: TRBV28
d_call: NA
cdr3_length: 10
cdr3_aa: ASIGGTNEQY

v_call: TRBV11-2
d_call: TRBD2
cdr3_length: 12
cdr3_aa: ASSVAGYYNEQF

v_call: TRBV6-1
d_call: NA
cdr3_length: 10
cdr3_aa: ASGSQENIQY

v_call: TRBV15
d_call: TRBD1
cdr3_length: 13
cdr3_aa: ATSAPGTADSPLH

v_call: TRBV29-1
d_call: TRBD1
cdr3_length: 12
cdr3_aa: SVTQGARSDTQY

v_call: TRBV9
d_call: NA
cdr3_length: 11
cdr3_aa: ASSVSKNSPLH

v_call: TRBV29-1
d_call: NA
cdr3_length: 13
cdr3_aa: SVEGGHGEDYGYT

v_call: TRBV29-1
d_call: NA
cdr3_length: 10
cdr3_aa: SVVEASYGYT

v_call: TRBV2
d_call: NA
cdr3_length: 13
cdr3_aa: ASSRTARRSYEQY

v_call: TRBV5-1
d_call: TRBD1
cdr3_length: 14
cdr3_aa: ASGPGQGVHNSPLH

v_call: TRBV9
d_call: TRBD2
cdr3_length: 12
cdr3_aa: ASSAAGGPDTQY

v_call: TRBV2
d_call: NA
cdr3_length: 12
cdr3_aa: ASSEGGGVNEQF

v_call: TRBV7-2
d_call: NA
cdr3_length: 13
cdr3_aa: ASSLVGVGDYGYT

v_call: TRBV7-2
d_call: NA
cdr3_length: 11
cdr3_aa: ASSLTGNTEAF

v_call: TRBV15
d_call: NA
cdr3_length: 13
cdr3_aa: ATSRADFGISPLH

v_call: TRBV30
d_call: TRBD1
cdr3_length: 12
cdr3_aa: AGGDRGSTDTQY

v_call: TRBV27
d_call: NA
cdr3_length: 11
cdr3_aa: ASSPGLPREQY

v_call: TRBV30
d_call: TRBD2
cdr3_length: 14
cdr3_aa: AWSVPSGGAKNEQF

v_call: TRBV4-1
d_call: NA
cdr3_length: 11
cdr3_aa: ASSQTSDRKLF